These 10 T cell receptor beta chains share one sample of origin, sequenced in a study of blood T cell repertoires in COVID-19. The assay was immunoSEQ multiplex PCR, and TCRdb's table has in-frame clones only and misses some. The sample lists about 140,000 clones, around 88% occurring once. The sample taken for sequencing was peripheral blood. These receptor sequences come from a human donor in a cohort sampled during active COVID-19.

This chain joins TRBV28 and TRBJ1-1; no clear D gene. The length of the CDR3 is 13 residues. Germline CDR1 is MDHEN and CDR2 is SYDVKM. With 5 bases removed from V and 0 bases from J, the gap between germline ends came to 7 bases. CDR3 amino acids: CASSNDMNTEAFF. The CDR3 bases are TGTGCCAGCAGTAACGACATGAACACTGAAGCTTTCTTT.

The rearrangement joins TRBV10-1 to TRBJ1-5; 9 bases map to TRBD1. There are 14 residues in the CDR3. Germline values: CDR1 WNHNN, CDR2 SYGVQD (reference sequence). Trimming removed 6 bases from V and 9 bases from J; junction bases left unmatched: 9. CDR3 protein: CASSAWTGDRPQHF. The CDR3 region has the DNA TGCGCCAGCAGCGCCTGGACAGGGGATCGGCCCCAGCATTTT.

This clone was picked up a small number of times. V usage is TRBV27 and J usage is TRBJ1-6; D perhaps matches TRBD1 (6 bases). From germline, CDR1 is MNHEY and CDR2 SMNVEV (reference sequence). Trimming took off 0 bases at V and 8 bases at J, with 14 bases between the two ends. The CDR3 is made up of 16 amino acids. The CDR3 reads CASSLSGGLTDSPLHF. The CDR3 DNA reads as TGTGCCAGCAGTTTATCGGGGGGGCTTACCGATTCACCCCTCCACTTT.

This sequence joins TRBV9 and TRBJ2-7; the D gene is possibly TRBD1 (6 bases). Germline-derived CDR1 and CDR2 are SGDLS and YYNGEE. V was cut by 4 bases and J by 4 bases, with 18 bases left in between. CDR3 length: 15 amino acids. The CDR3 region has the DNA TGTGCCAGCAGCCCCCACGGGGACATTGATTACGAGCAGTACTTC. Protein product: CASSPHGDIDYEQYF.

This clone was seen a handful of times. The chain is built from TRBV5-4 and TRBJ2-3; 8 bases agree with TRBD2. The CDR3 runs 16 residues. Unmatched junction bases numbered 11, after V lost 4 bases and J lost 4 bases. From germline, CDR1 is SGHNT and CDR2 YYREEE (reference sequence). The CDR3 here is CASSRNPGLGADTQYF. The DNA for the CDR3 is TGTGCCAGCAGCCGGAATCCGGGACTAGGGGCAGATACGCAGTATTTT.

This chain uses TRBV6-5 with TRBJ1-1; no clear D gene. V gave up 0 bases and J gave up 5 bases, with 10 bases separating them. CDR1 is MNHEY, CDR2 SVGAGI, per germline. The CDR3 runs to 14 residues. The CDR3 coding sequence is TGTGCCAGCAGTTACTCGCCGGGGTGGACTGAAGCTTTCTTT. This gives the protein CASSYSPGWTEAFF.

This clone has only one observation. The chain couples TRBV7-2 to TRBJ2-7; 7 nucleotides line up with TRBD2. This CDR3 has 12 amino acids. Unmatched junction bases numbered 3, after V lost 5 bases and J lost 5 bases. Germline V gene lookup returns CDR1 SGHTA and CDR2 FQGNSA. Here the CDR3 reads CASSIRGDEQYF. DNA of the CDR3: TGTGCCAGCAGCATCCGGGGGGACGAGCAGTACTTC.

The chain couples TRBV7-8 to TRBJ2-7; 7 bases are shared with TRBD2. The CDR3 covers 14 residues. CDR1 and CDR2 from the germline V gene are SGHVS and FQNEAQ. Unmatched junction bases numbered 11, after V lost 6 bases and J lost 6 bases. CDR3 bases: TGTGCCAGCAGACCCCGGGGGGTATCGGGCGAGCAGTACTTC. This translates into CASRPRGVSGEQYF.

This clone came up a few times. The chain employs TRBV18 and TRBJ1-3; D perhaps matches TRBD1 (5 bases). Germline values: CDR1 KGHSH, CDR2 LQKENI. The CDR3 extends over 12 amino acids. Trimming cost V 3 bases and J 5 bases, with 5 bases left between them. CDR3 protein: CASSPDRNTIYF. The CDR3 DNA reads TGTGCCAGCTCACCGGACAGAAACACCATATATTTT.

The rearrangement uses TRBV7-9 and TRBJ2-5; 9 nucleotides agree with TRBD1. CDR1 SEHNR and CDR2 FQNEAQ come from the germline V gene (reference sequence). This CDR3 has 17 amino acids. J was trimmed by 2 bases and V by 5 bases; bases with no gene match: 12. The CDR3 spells CASSASRDRDLQETQYF. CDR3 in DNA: TGTGCCAGCAGCGCCTCCCGGGACAGGGACCTTCAAGAGACCCAGTACTTC. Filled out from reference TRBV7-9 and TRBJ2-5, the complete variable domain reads DTGVSQNPRHKITKRGQNVTFRCDPISEHNRLYWYRQTLGQGPEFLTYFQNEAQLEKSRLLSDRFSAERPKGSFSTLEIQRTEQGDSAMYLCASSASRDRDLQETQYFGPGTRLLVL.